This T cell receptor beta chain was sequenced during a study of cytomegalovirus exposure and HLA in healthy donors (TCRdb year 2017). Some background on the complete study: In an earlier analysis of several hundred of the donors, approximately 300 Gb of sequence data and some 120 million unique TCR beta sequences from 180 million or so T cells were reported. About 300 gigabases of sequencing data and around 85 million unique TCR sequences made up an early release that covered approximately 700 HLA-typed donors. The genetic ancestry cluster associated with self-reported Caucasian donors included around 76% of the roughly 400 genotyped donors. The aim of the study was to test whether cataloging public T cell receptors could identify signatures of past pathogen exposure. The T cell repertoires of around 670 subjects were profiled by immunosequencing and related to cytomegalovirus serostatus. Besides the first cohort of more than 650 subjects, a separate validation cohort made up of about 120 different subjects was used. To predict cytomegalovirus infection status, the study combined high-throughput TCR immunosequencing, statistical association of individual TCRs with disease status, and machine learning. In a later analysis, previously published TCR beta repertoires from 550 to 700 donors were re-analyzed and high-resolution HLA genotyping was added so that TCR occurrence patterns could be studied. Rather than using new phenotypic data, the later analysis identified candidate immune exposures from TCR beta sequences and from how often those sequences occurred across donors. An earlier analysis of 587 of the donors used high-throughput TCR beta sequencing to judge whether each TCR beta V gene segment behaved as functional or pseudogenic. Donor age, sex, ethnicity and CMV serostatus were compiled together with the repertoire data. A later genetic analysis took genome-wide SNP genotypes for about 55% of the roughly 700 donors and used that subset as a discovery cohort. Every discovery cohort repertoire had been produced on one sequencing platform. HLA typing covered class I and class II loci at four-digit resolution. Typing coverage differed by locus: A, B, C, DRB1 and DQB1 were typed in roughly 620-630 donors, DQA1 in around 500, DPA1 in approximately 610, and DPB1 in 472. Because of strong linkage in the cohort, roughly five DR-DQ haplotypes were treated as single units for association and clustering. Across approximately 400 genotyped donors of the cohort, an average of roughly 250,000 unique TCR beta nucleotide sequences per donor were sequenced, and roughly 18% of those sequences were non-productive.

General study outcomes and caveats: The cohort was sequenced for TCR beta chains only, and without alpha or paired-chain data the features that could be detected were limited. According to a later analysis, parvovirus B19, influenza, CMV and Epstein-Barr virus appeared linked to several top co-occurrence clusters. Compared with equally common non-associated chains, HLA-associated TCR beta chains in a later analysis were more clonally expanded and had lower generation probabilities. In a later genetic analysis, fewer N-insertions in productive TCRs were reported among donors in an Asian-associated ancestry cluster than the roughly 640-donor mean. CMV serostatus was the only immune exposure information available for the cohort. In vitro tests confirmed that a few of the cytomegalovirus-associated TCR beta chains recognize cytomegalovirus antigens. A later analysis associated about 17,000 TCR beta sequences with specific HLA alleles at a false discovery rate of 0.05. A further reported finding was that TCR beta sequences accurately predicted the HLA-A and HLA-B alleles for most subjects in the first cohort. The earlier analysis of a few hundred of the donors excluded about 16 rarely observed V segments, including chromosome 9 orphons, because counts were too low. The authors suggested that the approach could potentially be extended to other disease states and immunological phenotypes. Across donors, most TCR sequences were observed very rarely, whereas some public TCRs were present in many individuals. Correlated functional status among segregating V segments might reflect linkage disequilibrium, but an unknown experimental factor could not be ruled out. In a later analysis, most CMV-associated TCR beta chains were found to appear HLA-restricted, with HLA associations seemingly driven largely by CMV exposure. When HLA alleles, especially DR and DQ, strongly co-occurred, TCR associations were difficult to assign to individual alleles. According to a later analysis, TCR association rates differed among HLA loci, with DRB1 alleles showing the most associated TCRs and HLA-C alleles showing the fewest. Because HLA typing was missing for some donors at each locus, association tests included only the typed subset. A total of 150 or so TCR beta chains were listed by the study as associated with cytomegalovirus. The classifier was reported to diagnose cytomegalovirus status with high specificity and sensitivity in both the original cohort and the validation cohort. The 87-base-pair reads could not distinguish some IMGT-functional V segments, including TRBV6-2 and TRBV6-3, so those segments were excluded. Sequencing depth was assumed to be roughly uniform across donors in the presence/absence analyses, though that assumption may not hold. A later genetic analysis associated a missense DCLRE1C variant with V-gene and J-gene trimming of TCR beta chains, and an independent cohort replicated the association. A group of highly shared sequence variants was considered likely to be a technical artifact of the sequencing pipeline. In an earlier analysis of about 600 of the donors, most TCR beta V segments appeared in productive rearrangements about 87% or about 30% of the time, broadly matching IMGT annotations.

As regards this clone: Which antigen it targets is not known. No per-base quality is available; no much larger clone lies one base away.

The germline V gene (reference sequence) supplies CDR1 SEHNR and CDR2 FQNEAQ. The cysteine opens and the phenylalanine closes a CDR3 of 14 amino acids. Solely the CDR3 DNA is kept, with 42 bases framed from the first base. V lost 8 bases and J lost 2 bases; the stretch between them is 12 bases long. The cohort comprised 710 or so healthy bone marrow donors. All cohort members were sampled while nominally healthy, although unrecorded immune exposures were likely present. The donor was CMV seronegative and belonged to the group of over 350 seronegative cohort members. A peripheral blood sample was collected from each donor, and TCR beta sequencing was performed on peripheral blood mononuclear cells. The Qiagen DNeasy Blood Extraction Kit was used to extract genomic DNA from the blood cell samples. Library creation used the immunoSEQ multiplex PCR assay. For the multiplex PCR, a mixture combining 60 forward primers for TCR Vbeta segments and 13 reverse primers for TCR Jbeta segments was used. A multiplex PCR assay on genomic DNA amplified the CDR3 region of rearranged TCR beta genes. Amplified TCR beta libraries were sequenced as 87-base-pair reads on the Illumina HiSeq System. The published analysis was carried out like this. Across the roughly 600 repertoires, a later analysis counted 80 million or so unique TCR beta chains, 9 million to 14 million of which were shared by at least two donors. To remove PCR and sequencing errors, raw reads were error-corrected and collapsed into unique sequences using a nearest-neighbor algorithm that merged closely related sequences. Alignment of CDR3 sequences to IMGT reference sequences was used to assign V, D and J gene segments. For a sequence to be retained, at least a six-nucleotide match to both a V gene segment and a J gene segment was required. Rearrangements were called productive when the CDR3 lacked stop codons and stayed in frame with V and J; all others were non-productive. CDR3 was defined by IMGT convention, running from the second conserved V-encoded cysteine to the conserved J-encoded phenylalanine. Sequences without an unambiguous match to a single V gene segment were excluded from the earlier analysis of over 500 of the donors. In an earlier analysis of some 590 of the donors, V segments were called functional above 56.7% productive rearrangements and were called segregating when the between-donor standard deviation exceeded 5%. A statistical classification framework was built for diagnosing cytomegalovirus status from the catalog of TCR beta chain sequences. A later analysis assigned V and J genes by comparing TCR nucleotide sequences with IMGT/GENE-DB human TR gene sequences. A later analysis assigned CDR3 sequences and most-parsimonious VDJ recombination scenarios with the TCRdist pipeline. In a later analysis, every TCR beta chain was defined by the combination of its CDR3 amino acid sequence and its V-gene family, and reads without a unique V-gene family were dropped. To address suspected cross-contamination and a sequencing artifact, a later analysis removed 450 to 700 highly shared, low-generation-probability nucleotide sequences. A later analysis calculated a clonal expansion index for each public chain from normalized within-repertoire ranks of inferred template counts. In a later analysis, generation probabilities were computed using a VDJ recombination model fitted to out-of-frame rearrangements, and the results were checked against IGoR. In a later analysis, hypergeometric tests were used to score TCR-TCR, TCR-HLA and TCR-CMV co-occurrence, with a repertoire-size bias correction applied to TCR pairs. False discovery rates were estimated in a later analysis by permuting HLA or CMV assignments 20 times. In a later analysis, co-occurring TCRs were grouped with DBSCAN, and TCRdist sequence similarity was added when clustering was performed within HLA-allele-positive subsets. For co-occurrence clustering, repertoires with fewer than 30,000 or more than 120,000 public chains were excluded, along with four or five repertoires with anomalous nucleotide sharing. Here the immuneACCESS table is served through TCRdb, limited to in-frame sequences with V and J called. Missing clones are a known gap in these copies; in checked studies unresolved V genes cover under half, and the rest lacks a known reason. V, J and clone size reflect that table, while D and trimming were determined from the DNA. The sample table shows 170,000 or so clones, and roughly 87% are seen once. 1.6% of the sample rests with the top ten.

Sequenced material: PBMCs. This receptor was obtained from a man aged 45-65 years in good health and CMV-seronegative. The chain is made from TRBV7-9 and TRBJ2-2; the D gene is perhaps TRBD2, on 5 matching bases. The CDR3 region: CASRLEANTGELFF. The DNA sequence reads TGTGCCAGCCGGTTGGAGGCTAACACCGGGGAGCTGTTTTTT. Supplemented by the reference TRBV7-9 and TRBJ2-2 proteins around the CDR3, the complete variable domain is DTGVSQNPRHKITKRGQNVTFRCDPISEHNRLYWYRQTLGQGPEFLTYFQNEAQLEKSRLLSDRFSAERPKGSFSTLEIQRTEQGDSAMYLCASRLEANTGELFFGEGSRLTVL.